This T cell receptor beta chain was retrieved from a study of blood T cell repertoires in COVID-19. CDR1 is MNHEY and CDR2 is SVGAGI in the germline V gene. V shed 5 bases and J shed 0 bases, with 11 bases lying between them. CDR3 length: 14 amino acids. Repertoires were generated with immunoSEQ multiplex PCR, while TCRdb's copy carries only in-frame clones and drops some. The sample yields nearly 100,000 clones, 82% seen once. The sequenced material came from peripheral blood. V and J are TRBV6-5 and TRBJ2-7, with D perhaps TRBD2 (6 bases). The receptor's source is a man aged 65-85 years with acute or convalescent COVID-19. CDR3 protein: CASSSGSSSYEQYF. As DNA, the CDR3 is TGTGCCAGCAGTAGCGGGTCTAGCTCCTACGAGCAGTACTTC.